This entry lists 10 T cell receptor beta chains sequenced from one sample in a study of CD8 T cells in Susac syndrome. With random hexamers, reverse transcription was performed on about 0.45 to 1 ug of RNA. From the immunoSEQ multiplex PCR reads, TCRdb called clonotypes with MiXCR, one entry per CDR3 protein. The data show around 300,000 distinct CDR3 sequences, almost 85% seen once. Source material: CD8+ T cells from PBMCs. These receptors all come from a human donor with multiple sclerosis.

This clonotype was observed once. This chain links TRBV20-1 with TRBJ2-7, with D hard to call. V lost 3 bases and J lost 1, with 10 bases in between. There are 13 residues in the CDR3. CDR1 DFQATT and CDR2 SNEGSKA come from the germline V gene (reference sequence). The DNA of the CDR3 is TGCAGTGCTAGGGCTCTAACTTCCTACGAGCAGTACTTC. Protein: CSARALTSYEQYF.

The chain has TRBV15 and TRBJ2-7; D uncertain. The CDR3 extends over 15 amino acids. In germline, CDR1 is LNHNV, CDR2 YYDKDF (reference sequence). V gave up 1 base and J gave up 2 bases, with 12 bases separating them. CDR3: CATSRALGETYEQYF. For the CDR3, the DNA is TGTGCCACCAGCAGAGCTCTTGGGGAAACCTACGAGCAGTACTTC.

V gene TRBV20-1 combines with J gene TRBJ2-1; 7 bases fit TRBD1. V was clipped by 0 bases and J by 2 bases; unmatched bases: 13. This CDR3 comprises 18 residues. Germline V CDR1 and CDR2: DFQATT, SNEGSKA (reference sequence). CDR3 coding DNA: TGCAGTGCTAGAGATTTGGGGACAGCTCCCACCCCCTACAATGAGCAGTTCTTC. The encoded protein is CSARDLGTAPTPYNEQFF.

This chain's CDR3 is CSARDFDRGVNSPLHF. The CDR3 nucleotides are TGCAGTGCTAGAGATTTCGACAGGGGGGTTAATTCACCCCTCCACTTT. The rearrangement uses TRBV20-1 and TRBJ1-6, with 9 nucleotides matching TRBD1. J gave up 6 bases and V 0 bases, and 6 bases lay outside the gene matches. CDR3 length: 16 amino acids. Looked up from germline, CDR1 is DFQATT and CDR2 is SNEGSKA (reference sequence).

In its sample, this clonotype was seen once. The V and J genes are TRBV7-8 and TRBJ2-7; 9 bases agree with TRBD1. Trimming cost V 10 bases and J 3 bases; bases outside gene matches: 7. Germline CDR1 SGHVS, CDR2 FQNEAQ. CDR3 length: 13 amino acids. The CDR3 loop reads CAIRSGQGYEQYF. The CDR3 nucleotides are TGTGCCATCCGATCGGGACAGGGCTACGAGCAGTACTTC.

The chain uses TRBV19 and TRBJ2-1; 8 bases are a match to TRBD2. With 5 bases clipped from V and 0 bases from J, the junction kept 12 bases outside the gene matches. This CDR3 has 18 residues. Germline V gene lookup returns CDR1 LNHDA and CDR2 SQIVND (reference sequence). CDR3 loop: CASSLSTGAGVSYNEQFF. The CDR3 DNA reads as TGTGCCAGTAGTCTCAGTACAGGAGCGGGAGTCTCCTACAATGAGCAGTTCTTC.

With respect to this clonotype: A read error may account for a junction end that differs from germline. The rearrangement uses TRBV5-4 and TRBJ2-4; D may be TRBD2 (6 bases). The length of the CDR3 is 14 residues. Germline lookup yields CDR1 SGHNT and CDR2 YYREEE (reference sequence). The DNA for the CDR3 is TGCGCCAGCAGCCAGACCGGGGGCAAAAACATTCAGTACTTC. Translated: CASSQTGGKNIQYF.

The chain has TRBV19 and TRBJ2-1; 10 nucleotides agree with TRBD2. Germline loops: CDR1 LNHDA, CDR2 SQIVND (reference sequence). Trimming cost V 0 bases and J 7 bases; bases outside gene matches: 9. This CDR3 has 17 amino acids. CDR3 nucleotide sequence: TGTGCCAGTAGTATAGATTACTCTAGCGGGAGTTCGAATGAGCAGTTCTTC. It is translated as CASSIDYSSGSSNEQFF.

This chain connects TRBV27 to TRBJ1-5; D gene ambiguous. V dropped 1 base and J dropped 6 bases, with 10 bases sitting between them. CDR1 MNHEY and CDR2 SMNVEV come from the germline V gene (reference sequence). The CDR3 runs 14 residues. The CDR3 nucleotides read TGTGCCAGCAGTTTATTAGGAGAGGGTCAGCCCCAGCATTTT. Its protein is CASSLLGEGQPQHF.

This clonotype was seen just once. The chain has TRBV30 and TRBJ2-2; 7 bases agree with TRBD2. CDR1 GTSNPN and CDR2 SVGIG come from the germline V gene (reference sequence). This CDR3 is 13 amino acids long. Unmatched junction bases numbered 3, after V lost 2 bases and J lost 6 bases. CDR3 amino acids: CAWSLAGAGELFF. Here the CDR3 DNA reads TGTGCCTGGAGTCTGGCGGGGGCCGGGGAGCTGTTTTTT.